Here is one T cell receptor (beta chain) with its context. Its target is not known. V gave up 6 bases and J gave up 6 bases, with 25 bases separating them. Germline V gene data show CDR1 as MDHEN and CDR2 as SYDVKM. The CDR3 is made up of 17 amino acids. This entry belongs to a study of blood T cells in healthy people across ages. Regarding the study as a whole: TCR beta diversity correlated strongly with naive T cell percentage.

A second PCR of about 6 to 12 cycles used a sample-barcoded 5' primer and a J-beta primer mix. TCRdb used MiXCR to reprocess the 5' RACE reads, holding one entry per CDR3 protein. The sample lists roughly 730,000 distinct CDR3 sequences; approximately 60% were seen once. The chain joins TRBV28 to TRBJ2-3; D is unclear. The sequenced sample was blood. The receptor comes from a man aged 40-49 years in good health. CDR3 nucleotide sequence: TGTGCCAGCAGGCCCCGGGCCACGACCACAGTTCGGGATACGCAGTATTTT. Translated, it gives CASRPRATTTVRDTQYF.